This T cell receptor (beta chain) was observed in a study of CXCR3-negative and CXCR3-positive naive CD8 T cells. Study results and caveats: Compared with CXCR3-negative naive cells, CXCR3-positive naive cells showed more hydrophobic TRB CDR3s.

In preparing the TRB cDNA libraries, 5' RACE with UMI labels was used. Each CDR3 protein gets one entry in TCRdb, which reprocessed the 5' RACE reads and gives no DNA. The repertoire table contains several thousand distinct CDR3 sequences. According to its frequency, this clonotype is medium-sized. The antigen is unknown. Sequencing was carried out using naive CXCR3- CD8+ T cells from blood. Noted subset: CD45RO-CCR7+CD27+CD95- naive CD8+ T cells lacking CXCR3 (TNR3-). The source of this sequence is a human donor in good health. Some clones in this sample may be carry-over from other donors' samples.

CDR3 region: CASSLVGHNEKLFF. This chain connects TRBV7-9 to TRBJ1-4. The CDR3 contains 14 residues. The germline gives CDR1 SEHNR, CDR2 FQNEAQ (reference sequence).